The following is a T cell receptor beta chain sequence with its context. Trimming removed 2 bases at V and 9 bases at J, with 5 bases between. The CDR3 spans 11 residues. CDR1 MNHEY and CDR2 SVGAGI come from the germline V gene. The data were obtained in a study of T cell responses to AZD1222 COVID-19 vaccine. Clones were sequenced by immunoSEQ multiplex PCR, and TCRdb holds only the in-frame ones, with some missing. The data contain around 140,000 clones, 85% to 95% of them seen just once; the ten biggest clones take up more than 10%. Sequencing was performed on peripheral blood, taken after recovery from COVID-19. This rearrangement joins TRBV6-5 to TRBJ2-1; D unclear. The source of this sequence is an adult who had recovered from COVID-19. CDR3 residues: CASSYLGEQFF. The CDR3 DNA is TGTGCCAGCAGTTACCTGGGTGAGCAGTTCTTC.